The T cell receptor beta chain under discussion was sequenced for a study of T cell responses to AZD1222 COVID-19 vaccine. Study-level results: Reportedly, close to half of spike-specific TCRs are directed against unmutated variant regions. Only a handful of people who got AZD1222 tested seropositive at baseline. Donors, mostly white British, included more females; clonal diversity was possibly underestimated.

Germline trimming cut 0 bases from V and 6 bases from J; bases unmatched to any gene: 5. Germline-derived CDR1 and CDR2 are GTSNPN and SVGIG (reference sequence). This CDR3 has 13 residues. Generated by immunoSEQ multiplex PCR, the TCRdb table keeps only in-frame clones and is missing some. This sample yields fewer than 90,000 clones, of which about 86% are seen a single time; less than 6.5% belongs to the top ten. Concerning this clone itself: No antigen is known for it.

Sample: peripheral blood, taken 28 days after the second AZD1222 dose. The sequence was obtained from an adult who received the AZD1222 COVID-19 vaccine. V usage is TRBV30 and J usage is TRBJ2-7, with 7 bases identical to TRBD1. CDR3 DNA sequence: TGTGCCTGGAGTGTAAAGGGGGCAGGCGAGCAGTACTTC. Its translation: CAWSVKGAGEQYF.